A selection of T cell receptor beta chains follows, all from one sample in a study of T cell repertoires in ileal Crohn's disease. This table comes from immunoSEQ multiplex PCR, and its TCRdb copy is limited to in-frame clones, with some not included. The sample has about 13,000 clones, around three quarters seen once. The sample taken for sequencing was ileal tissue. The source of these receptors is an adult with Crohn's disease. The CDR3 runs from the conserved cysteine through the conserved F or W. The order of the fields is CDR3 protein, CDR3 DNA, V gene, J gene, clone size, D gene. D genes are given only for firm matches. Clone size appears in some rows only: once, few, many, or a class for an expanded clone.

CDR3aa: CASSQGATGNTIYF
CDR3nt: TGCGCCAGCAGCCAAGGGGCGACAGGAAACACCATATATTTT
v_gene: TRBV4-3
j_gene: TRBJ1-3
abundance: few
d_gene: .

CDR3aa: CASSATGFGELFF
CDR3nt: TGTGCCAGCAGCGCCACAGGGTTCGGGGAGCTGTTTTTT
v_gene: TRBV2
j_gene: TRBJ2-2
abundance: .
d_gene: .

CDR3aa: CASSFGAGGPSDTQYF
CDR3nt: TGCGCCAGCAGCTTTGGGGCGGGGGGGCCCTCAGATACGCAGTATTTT
v_gene: TRBV5-1
j_gene: TRBJ2-3
abundance: .
d_gene: TRBD2

CDR3aa: CASSLGLRWDTQYF
CDR3nt: TGTGCCAGCAGCTTAGGACTTCGTTGGGATACGCAGTATTTT
v_gene: TRBV7-6
j_gene: TRBJ2-3
abundance: .
d_gene: .

CDR3aa: CASSPPSVYEQYF
CDR3nt: TGTGCCAGCTCACCACCTTCGGTTTACGAGCAGTACTTC
v_gene: TRBV18
j_gene: TRBJ2-7
abundance: .
d_gene: .

CDR3aa: CATLTGGNYGYTF
CDR3nt: TGTGCCACCCTAACAGGGGGTAACTATGGCTACACCTTC
v_gene: TRBV28
j_gene: TRBJ1-2
abundance: .
d_gene: TRBD1

CDR3aa: CASSVASSSGGAKDTQYF
CDR3nt: TGTGCCAGCAGCGTAGCCTCTAGTAGCGGGGGGGCGAAAGATACGCAGTATTTT
v_gene: TRBV9
j_gene: TRBJ2-3
abundance: .
d_gene: TRBD2

CDR3aa: CASSLGLGLNTEAFF
CDR3nt: TGTGCCAGCAGCCTAGGGTTGGGGCTGAACACTGAAGCTTTCTTT
v_gene: TRBV7-3
j_gene: TRBJ1-1
abundance: .
d_gene: .

CDR3aa: CASSLASKGQTPLHF
CDR3nt: TGTGCCAGCAGCTTGGCCTCTAAGGGGCAGACACCCCTCCACTTT
v_gene: TRBV5-5
j_gene: TRBJ1-6
abundance: once
d_gene: .

CDR3aa: CASSEPGQDYEQYF
CDR3nt: TGCGCCAGCAGCGAACCGGGACAGGACTACGAGCAGTACTTC
v_gene: TRBV5-1
j_gene: TRBJ2-7
abundance: .
d_gene: TRBD1

CDR3aa: CASSQDGAITDTQYF
CDR3nt: TGCGCCAGCAGCCAAGATGGGGCCATCACAGATACGCAGTATTTT
v_gene: TRBV4-3
j_gene: TRBJ2-3
abundance: .
d_gene: .

CDR3aa: CASSPGTGGRRNSPLHF
CDR3nt: TGTGCCAGCTCACCCGGGACAGGGGGCAGGAGGAATTCACCCCTCCACTTT
v_gene: TRBV18
j_gene: TRBJ1-6
abundance: .
d_gene: TRBD1

CDR3aa: CASSSGTGGTGELFF
CDR3nt: TGTGCCAGCTCCTCGGGGACAGGGGGCACCGGGGAGCTGTTTTTT
v_gene: TRBV5-4
j_gene: TRBJ2-2
abundance: .
d_gene: TRBD1

CDR3aa: CASSLAAGGNQPQHF
CDR3nt: TGCGCCAGCAGCTTGGCCGCGGGGGGAAATCAGCCCCAGCATTTT
v_gene: TRBV5-1
j_gene: TRBJ1-5
abundance: .
d_gene: .

CDR3aa: CASTKQGAMDF
CDR3nt: TGTGCCAGCACGAAACAGGGGGCGATGGACTTC
v_gene: TRBV2
j_gene: TRBJ2-7
abundance: .
d_gene: TRBD1

CDR3aa: CATKRERAQETQYF
CDR3nt: TGTGCCACCAAACGGGAGCGGGCGCAAGAGACCCAGTACTTC
v_gene: TRBV19
j_gene: TRBJ2-5
abundance: .
d_gene: .

CDR3aa: CASSHPGGNNEQFF
CDR3nt: TGTGCCAGCAGCCACCCTGGGGGGAACAATGAGCAGTTCTTC
v_gene: TRBV7-3
j_gene: TRBJ2-1
abundance: .
d_gene: .

CDR3aa: CASSVGTNTGELFF
CDR3nt: TGTGCCAGTAGTGTCGGGACGAACACCGGGGAGCTGTTTTTT
v_gene: TRBV19
j_gene: TRBJ2-2
abundance: .
d_gene: .

CDR3aa: CASRSGTGNSPLHF
CDR3nt: TGTGCCAGCAGATCCGGGACAGGAAATTCACCCCTCCACTTT
v_gene: TRBV5-6
j_gene: TRBJ1-6
abundance: few
d_gene: TRBD1

CDR3aa: CASSQDPAGAPADTQYF
CDR3nt: TGTGCCAGCAGCCAAGACCCAGCGGGGGCCCCCGCAGATACGCAGTATTTT
v_gene: TRBV4-2
j_gene: TRBJ2-3
abundance: .
d_gene: TRBD2

CDR3aa: CASAQQPGGYGYTF
CDR3nt: TGCGCCAGCGCCCAGCAACCGGGGGGCTATGGCTACACCTTC
v_gene: TRBV5-1
j_gene: TRBJ1-2
abundance: .
d_gene: .

CDR3aa: CASSHLWGGEDSPLHF
CDR3nt: TGTGCCAGCAGCCACCTCTGGGGGGGCGAGGATTCACCCCTCCACTTT
v_gene: TRBV4-2
j_gene: TRBJ1-6
abundance: .
d_gene: .

CDR3aa: CASSDGGGSGANVLTF
CDR3nt: TGTGCCAGCAGTGACGGGGGGGGCTCTGGGGCCAACGTCCTGACTTTC
v_gene: TRBV6-4
j_gene: TRBJ2-6
abundance: .
d_gene: TRBD2

CDR3aa: CASSQQGLSGANVLTF
CDR3nt: TGTGCCAGCAGCCAGCAGGGCCTATCTGGGGCCAACGTCCTGACTTTC
v_gene: TRBV4-2
j_gene: TRBJ2-6
abundance: once
d_gene: .

CDR3aa: CASSQGHGTRDGDEQFF
CDR3nt: TGCGCCAGCAGCCAAGGGCACGGGACTCGCGATGGGGATGAGCAGTTCTTC
v_gene: TRBV4-1
j_gene: TRBJ2-1
abundance: .
d_gene: .

CDR3aa: CATSRRRQTNTGELFF
CDR3nt: TGTGCCACCAGCAGGAGGAGGCAGACAAACACCGGGGAGCTGTTTTTT
v_gene: TRBV15
j_gene: TRBJ2-2
abundance: .
d_gene: .

CDR3aa: CAWKPGQGEVQPQHF
CDR3nt: TGTGCCTGGAAACCGGGACAGGGGGAGGTTCAGCCCCAGCATTTT
v_gene: TRBV30
j_gene: TRBJ1-5
abundance: .
d_gene: TRBD1

CDR3aa: CASSRNWDSDQPQHF
CDR3nt: TGTGCCAGTAGCCGTAATTGGGACAGCGATCAGCCCCAGCATTTT
v_gene: TRBV19
j_gene: TRBJ1-5
abundance: .
d_gene: TRBD1

CDR3aa: CASSLLAGGTDTQYF
CDR3nt: TGTGCCAGCAGCTTACTAGCGGGGGGCACAGATACGCAGTATTTT
v_gene: TRBV7-2
j_gene: TRBJ2-3
abundance: once
d_gene: TRBD2

CDR3aa: CAISEETGVLEAFF
CDR3nt: TGTGCCATCAGTGAGGAAACAGGGGTCCTTGAAGCTTTCTTT
v_gene: TRBV10-3
j_gene: TRBJ1-1
abundance: .
d_gene: TRBD1

CDR3aa: CASNDRGYSNQPQHF
CDR3nt: TGTGCCAGCAACGACAGGGGGTATAGCAATCAGCCCCAGCATTTT
v_gene: TRBV2
j_gene: TRBJ1-5
abundance: .
d_gene: TRBD1

CDR3aa: CASSEGQNTEAFF
CDR3nt: TGTGCCAGCAGTGAGGGACAGAACACTGAAGCTTTCTTT
v_gene: TRBV6-6
j_gene: TRBJ1-1
abundance: .
d_gene: .

CDR3aa: CASSLLAGRQVNTIYF
CDR3nt: TGTGCCAGCAGCTTACTGGCAGGCCGCCAGGTTAACACCATATATTTT
v_gene: TRBV7-6
j_gene: TRBJ1-3
abundance: .
d_gene: .

CDR3aa: CASSQVAGNTEAFF
CDR3nt: TGTGCCAGCAGCCAAGTCGCGGGAAACACTGAAGCTTTCTTT
v_gene: TRBV4-2
j_gene: TRBJ1-1
abundance: .
d_gene: .